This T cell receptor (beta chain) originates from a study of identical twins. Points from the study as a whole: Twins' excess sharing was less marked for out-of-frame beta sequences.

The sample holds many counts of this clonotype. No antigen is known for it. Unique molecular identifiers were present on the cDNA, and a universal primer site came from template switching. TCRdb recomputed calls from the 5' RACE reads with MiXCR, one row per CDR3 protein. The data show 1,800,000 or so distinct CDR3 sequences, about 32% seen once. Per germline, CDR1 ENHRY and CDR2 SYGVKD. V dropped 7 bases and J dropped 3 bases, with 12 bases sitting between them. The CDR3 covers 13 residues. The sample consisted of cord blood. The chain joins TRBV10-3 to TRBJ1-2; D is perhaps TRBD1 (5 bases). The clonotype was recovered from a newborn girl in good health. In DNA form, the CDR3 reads TGTGCCATCACCCCCAGGGTGGACTATGGCTACACCTTC. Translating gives CAITPRVDYGYTF.